Below, 25 T cell receptor beta chains from the same sample are listed, as sequenced in a study of beta chain features in type 1 diabetes. Every isolated RNA sample was fully reverse transcribed, so sequencing captured expressed TCRB transcripts. TCRdb's table, derived via immunoSEQ multiplex PCR, lists solely in-frame clones and lacks some. The sample holds under 200,000 clones, approximately 8.1% seen once. Material: central memory CD4+ T cells from blood. These receptors originate from a man younger than 35 in good health.

This clone was observed at least ten times. J is TRBJ2-7 and V is TRBV7-2; 8 bases match TRBD2. This CDR3 region has 16 residues. In germline, CDR1 is SGHTA, CDR2 FQGNSA. With 4 bases clipped from V and 0 bases from J, the junction kept 8 bases outside the gene matches. In nucleotides, the CDR3 is TGTGCCAGCAGCTCGCGACTAGCGTATAGCTCCTACGAGCAGTACTTC. Translation: CASSSRLAYSSYEQYF. The full variable domain, in which reference TRBV7-2 and TRBJ2-7 provide the parts outside the CDR3, is GAGVSQSPSNKVTEKGKDVELRCDPISGHTALYWYRQSLGQGLEFLIYFQGNSAPDKSGLPSDRFSAERTGGSVSTLTIQRTQQEDSAVYLCASSSRLAYSSYEQYFGPGTRLTVT.

This clone was detected only a few times. The rearrangement links TRBV28 to TRBJ2-7; TRBD2 aligns across 7 bases. The CDR3 totals 15 residues. Germline-derived CDR1 and CDR2 are MDHEN and SYDVKM. After removal of 3 bases from V and 2 bases from J, the junction contained 7 bases not matched to a gene. CDR3 nucleotides: TGTGCCAGCAGTTTTGGTTCGCGGGGGACCTACGAGCAGTACTTC. It encodes CASSFGSRGTYEQYF.

The V gene is TRBV25-1, the J gene TRBJ1-3, with D unclear. There are 15 residues in the CDR3. V gave up 8 bases and J gave up 6 bases, with 20 bases separating them. CDR1 MGHDK and CDR2 SYGVNS come from the germline V gene. The CDR3 here is CASHVGGGVENTIYF. The CDR3 DNA sequence: TGTGCCAGCCACGTAGGCGGAGGCGTGGAAAACACCATATATTTT.

The chain joins TRBV11-2 to TRBJ2-3; TRBD2 aligns across 7 bases. CDR3 length: 16 amino acids. Germline CDR1 SGHAT, CDR2 FQNNGV. The V and J ends lost 1 base and 4 bases, in that order; junction bases with no gene match: 8. The CDR3 bases are TGTGCCAGCAGCTTAGCGGGGGGAACCGTCCCAGATACGCAGTATTTT. Amino acid sequence: CASSLAGGTVPDTQYF.

This chain joins TRBV18 and TRBJ2-2, with 9 bases matching TRBD1. The CDR3 spans 16 residues. Germline-derived CDR1 and CDR2 are KGHSH and LQKENI. V shed 3 bases and J 6 bases; nucleotides not matched to a gene: 8. The CDR3: CASSPPGTGFAGELFF. DNA of the CDR3: TGTGCCAGCTCACCTCCGGGGACAGGGTTCGCCGGGGAGCTGTTTTTT.

J is TRBJ1-1 and V is TRBV7-3, with D unclear. CDR1 SGHTA and CDR2 FQGTGA come from the germline V gene. Trimming removed 2 bases from V and 4 bases from J, with 14 bases in between. The CDR3 is made up of 15 amino acids. In nucleotides, the CDR3 is TGTGCCAGCAGCTTACAAAGGAGGGCTCGCACTGAAGCTTTCTTT. Translated, it gives CASSLQRRARTEAFF.

The chain is built from TRBV18 and TRBJ2-1, with D hard to call. CDR1 is KGHSH and CDR2 is LQKENI in the germline V gene. Trimming took 0 bases from V and 5 from J, leaving 11 bases between them. This CDR3 contains 15 residues. The CDR3 protein is CASSPPSFQDNEQFF. Written as DNA, the CDR3 is TGTGCCAGCTCACCACCCTCTTTCCAGGACAATGAGCAGTTCTTC. Full variable domain (missing parts from reference TRBV18 and TRBJ2-1): NAGVMQNPRHLVRRRGQEARLRCSPMKGHSHVYWYRQLPEEGLKFMVYLQKENIIDESGMPKERFSAEFPKEGPSILRIQQVVRGDSAAYFCASSPPSFQDNEQFFGPGTRLTVL.

This clone was picked up a small number of times. This chain uses TRBV10-3 with TRBJ1-1; 10 nucleotides line up with TRBD1. Per the germline V gene, CDR1 is ENHRY and CDR2 is SYGVKD. There are 14 residues in the CDR3. Unmatched junction bases numbered 5, after V lost 3 bases and J lost 7 bases. The CDR3 loop is CAISDGQGGNEAFF. In DNA form, the CDR3 reads TGTGCCATCAGTGACGGACAGGGGGGCAATGAAGCTTTCTTT.

The gene calls are TRBV9 and TRBJ2-5; no firm D call. The CDR3 loop spans 12 amino acids. V was shortened by 3 bases and J by 5 bases, with 8 bases between the two germline ends. CDR1 SGDLS and CDR2 YYNGEE come from the germline V gene. The CDR3 is CASSASGETQYF. In DNA form, the CDR3 reads TGTGCCAGCAGCGCCTCCGGGGAGACCCAGTACTTC. The whole variable domain, filled in from reference TRBV9 and TRBJ2-5, reads DSGVTQTPKHLITATGQRVTLRCSPRSGDLSVYWYQQSLDQGLQFLIQYYNGEERAKGNILERFSAQQFPDLHSELNLSSLELGDSALYFCASSASGETQYFGPGTRLLVL.

The chain recombines TRBV4-2 with TRBJ2-5, with D perhaps matching TRBD1 (6 bases). The J call may be faulty, since TRBJ2-7 better matches the DNA end. CDR1 is LGHNA and CDR2 is YNFKEQ in the germline V gene. The CDR3 covers 16 residues. The CDR3 nucleotides are TGTGCCAGCAGCCGTCAAGGGGGTAGAAATGCCTACGAGCAGTACTTC. Translated, it gives CASSRQGGRNAYEQYF.

The chain recombines TRBV7-9 with TRBJ1-1; a possible D gene is TRBD1 (6 bases). V lost 5 bases and J 4 bases, leaving 14 bases between the germline ends. CDR1 is SEHNR, CDR2 FQNEAQ, per germline (reference sequence). This CDR3 contains 14 residues. The chain's CDR3 is CASSKQGGGTEAFF. The CDR3 DNA follows: TGTGCCAGCAGCAAACAGGGCGGTGGCACTGAAGCTTTCTTT.

This clone has at least ten counts. This sequence joins TRBV9 and TRBJ2-2; 8 bases agree with TRBD2. The CDR3 spans 16 residues. The trim removed 1 base at V and 7 bases at J, leaving 9 bases unmatched. CDR1 and CDR2 from the germline V gene are SGDLS and YYNGEE. The CDR3 DNA sequence: TGTGCCAGCAGCGTAAATCTAGCGGGCGCAGGCGGGGAGCTGTTTTTT. Protein sequence: CASSVNLAGAGGELFF.

The V and J genes are TRBV5-1 and TRBJ2-5; possible D gene TRBD2, 6 bases. Judging by the DNA end, TRBJ2-7 fits better; the J call may be wrong. This CDR3 region has 12 residues. The germline CDR1 and CDR2 sequences are SGHRS and YFSETQ. The CDR3, as DNA: TGCGCCAGCAGCGGGCCGGGGGACGAGCAGTACTTC. Its protein product is CASSGPGDEQYF.

In its sample, this clone was seen a few times. The genes are TRBV6-1 and TRBJ2-1, with TRBD2 matching 13 bases. Per germline, CDR1 MNHNS and CDR2 SASEGT. The CDR3 spans 16 residues. V was pared by 4 bases and J by 6 bases, with 6 bases of the junction left unmatched. This CDR3 is CASSAQTSGRTNEQFF. As DNA, the CDR3 is TGTGCCAGCAGTGCTCAGACTAGCGGGAGGACCAATGAGCAGTTCTTC.

The J gene is TRBJ1-1, the V gene TRBV6-6; a weak D match, TRBD1 (5 bases). The germline gives CDR1 MNHNY, CDR2 SVGAGI (reference sequence). The germline V and J ends were trimmed by 5 bases and 1 base, with 17 bases remaining between them. The CDR3 length is 16 residues. This chain's CDR3 is CASSTGGRVGNTEAFF. CDR3 nucleotides: TGTGCCAGCAGTACGGGCGGCAGGGTTGGGAACACTGAAGCTTTCTTT.

CDR3 DNA sequence: TGTGCCAGCAGCTCCAAGAGTATAAGCACAGATACGCAGTATTTT. Its translation: CASSSKSISTDTQYF. This chain connects TRBV7-8 to TRBJ2-3; D gene uncertain. V dropped 4 bases and J dropped 0 bases, with 11 bases sitting between them. The CDR3 is made up of 15 amino acids. The germline V gene has CDR1 SGHVS and CDR2 FQNEAQ.

This clone was observed a handful of times. V and J are TRBV5-1 and TRBJ2-7; 9 bases are a match to TRBD1. CDR3 length: 15 amino acids. V lost 4 bases, J lost 1 base, and 6 bases stayed unmatched. In germline, CDR1 is SGHRS, CDR2 YFSETQ. The DNA of the CDR3 is TGCGCCAGCAGCAAAGGACAGGGGAGATCCTACGAGCAGTACTTC. Its translation: CASSKGQGRSYEQYF.

The chain recombines TRBV4-3 with TRBJ2-3; 8 nucleotides line up with TRBD1. The germline CDR1 and CDR2 sequences are LGHNA and YSLEER. This CDR3 has 15 residues. V lost 0 bases to trimming and J lost 2 bases; unmatched junction nucleotides: 1. The CDR3 loop is CASSQETGVTDTQYF. The CDR3 DNA sequence: TGCGCCAGCAGCCAAGAGACAGGGGTCACAGATACGCAGTATTTT.

This clone showed up just a few times. This chain connects TRBV7-9 to TRBJ2-2, with D tentatively TRBD2 (5 bases). Looked up from germline, CDR1 is SEHNR and CDR2 is FQNEAQ (reference sequence). Trimming removed 4 bases from V and 7 bases from J, with 16 bases in between. This CDR3 region has 15 residues. CDR3 nucleotides: TGTGCCAGCAGCTCCCGCGGAGGCGGAGGCGGGGAGCTGTTTTTT. Protein sequence: CASSSRGGGGGELFF.

In this sample, this clone turned up many times. The V gene is TRBV19, the J gene TRBJ2-3; tentatively, D is TRBD1 (6 bases). Trimming took 6 bases from V and 1 from J, leaving 11 bases between them. The germline gives CDR1 LNHDA, CDR2 SQIVND (reference sequence). CDR3 length equals 14 residues. The CDR3 is CASSRGLRTDTQYF. CDR3 nucleotide sequence: TGTGCCAGTAGCAGGGGCCTACGCACAGATACGCAGTATTTT.

The CDR3, as DNA: TGTGCCAGCAGTCAACAGGGTAGAGGCGGCTACACCTTC. Its translation: CASSQQGRGGYTF. The V and J genes are TRBV6-5 and TRBJ1-2, with D possibly matching TRBD1 (6 bases). V was trimmed by 5 bases and J by 8 bases, leaving 15 bases between them. Germline V gene sequence: CDR1 MNHEY, CDR2 SVGAGI. CDR3 length: 13 residues.

This clone came up a few times. V is TRBV10-3 and J is TRBJ1-5; 7 bases are shared with TRBD1. J gave up 6 bases and V 7 bases, and 6 bases lay outside the gene matches. Germline loops: CDR1 ENHRY, CDR2 SYGVKD. CDR3 length: 13 amino acids. The CDR3 nucleotides read TGTGCCATCACTGACAGGGAAGGTCAGCCCCAGCATTTT. Protein: CAITDREGQPQHF.

V and J are TRBV7-2 and TRBJ2-6; possibly TRBD1 for D (6 bases). Between the trimmed V and J ends, which lost 3 bases and 10 bases, there was a span of 19 bases. The germline V gene has CDR1 SGHTA and CDR2 FQGNSA. This CDR3 has 16 amino acids. The DNA of the CDR3 is TGTGCCAGCAGCTTGGGGCGGCAGGGACACCTAAACGTCCTGACTTTC. Its protein is CASSLGRQGHLNVLTF.

This clone was found many times. The genes are TRBV19 and TRBJ2-2; D uncertain. Germline CDR1 and CDR2: LNHDA and SQIVND (reference sequence). Trimming took off 3 bases at V and 1 base at J, with 6 bases between the two ends. This CDR3 is 14 amino acids long. The CDR3 DNA reads TGTGCCAGTAGTATTAACAGGAACACCGGGGAGCTGTTTTTT. Its translation is CASSINRNTGELFF.

Notes on this clone: The identical CDR3 is also encoded by other nucleotide sequences in the sample. The chain uses TRBV28 and TRBJ2-7, with a weak D call TRBD2 (5 bases). V was shortened by 2 bases and J by 3 bases, with 5 bases between the two germline ends. CDR1 MDHEN and CDR2 SYDVKM come from the germline V gene. The CDR3 contains 12 residues. CDR3 nucleotide sequence: TGTGCCAGCAGTTTAGGAGGCTACGAGCAGTACTTC. The encoded protein is CASSLGGYEQYF. Full variable domain (outside the CDR3, taken from reference TRBV28 and TRBJ2-7): DVKVTQSSRYLVKRTGEKVFLECVQDMDHENMFWYRQDPGLGLRLIYFSYDVKMKEKGDIPEGYSVSREKKERFSLILESASTNQTSMYLCASSLGGYEQYFGPGTRLTVT.